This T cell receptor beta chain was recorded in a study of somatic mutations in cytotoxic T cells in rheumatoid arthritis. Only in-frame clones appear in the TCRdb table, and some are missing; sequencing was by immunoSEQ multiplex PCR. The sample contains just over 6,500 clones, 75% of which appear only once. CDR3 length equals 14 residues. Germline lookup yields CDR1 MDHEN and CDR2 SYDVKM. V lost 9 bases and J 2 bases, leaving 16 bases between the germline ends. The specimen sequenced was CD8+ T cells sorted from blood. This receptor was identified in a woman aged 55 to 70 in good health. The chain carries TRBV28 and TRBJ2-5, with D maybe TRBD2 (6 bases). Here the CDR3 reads CASSPAGSQETQYF. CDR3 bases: TGTGCCAGTTCCCCGGCGGGATCTCAAGAGACCCAGTACTTC.